This TCR beta chain came from a study of graft-versus-host responses after intestinal transplantation. CDR3 length: 12 amino acids. Germline values: CDR1 SNHLY, CDR2 FYNNEI. The V gene lost 7 bases and the J gene lost 4 bases, with 8 bases spanning the gap. Using immunoSEQ multiplex PCR, the repertoire was profiled, and TCRdb retains in-frame clones only, with some absent. The table has 85,000 to 90,000 clones, 85% to 90% seen once; the top ten hold 0.11%. With respect to this clone: The antigen is not known.

This specimen consisted of unstimulated CD4+ T cells sorted from spleen or lymph node cells, obtained before intestinal transplant. The chain joins TRBV2 to TRBJ2-1, with D perhaps TRBD2 (5 bases). The source is a human donor who received an intestinal transplant. Written as DNA, the CDR3 is TGTGCCAGCACCGGACTGTACAATGAGCAGTTCTTC. Residues: CASTGLYNEQFF.